This T cell receptor beta chain originates from a study of blood T cell repertoires in COVID-19. The overall study: Before being deemed recovered, Cohort 3 donors had two negative PCRs, clearance, or symptom resolution.

Authors' analysis steps: Nucleated cell counts were estimated from reference gene primer amplification. Using immunoSEQ multiplex PCR, the repertoire was profiled, and TCRdb retains in-frame clones only, with some absent. V, J and clone size reflect that table, while D and trimming were determined from the DNA. The sample has around 140,000 clones, over 75% seen once. V dropped 5 bases and J dropped 2 bases, with 13 bases sitting between them. The CDR3 runs to 13 residues. The germline gives CDR1 SQVTM, CDR2 ANQGSEA. This sequence was found in a man aged 50 to 60 in a cohort exposed to, infected with or recovered from COVID-19 (not recorded which). The chain uses TRBV29-1 and TRBJ2-7; tentative D call: TRBD2 (6 bases). The material sequenced was PBMCs or T cells enriched from blood (not recorded which). The CDR3 DNA reads as TGCAGCGTTCGTGAGCGGGCAACCTACGAGCAGTACTTC. It yields the protein CSVRERATYEQYF.